Listed below are T cell receptor beta chains from one sample, sequenced in a study of neurological immune-mediated disorders. TCRdb fed the 5' RACE reads into MiXCR, producing one record per CDR3 protein. The sample yields 20,000 or so distinct CDR3 sequences, 6% to 8% seen once. The source material was CD8+ T cells from blood. These receptors originate from a woman between 25 and 40 years old with HTLV-1-associated myelopathy (HAM/TSP). The CDR3 runs from the conserved cysteine through the conserved F or W. Each record gives: J gene, V gene, clone size, D gene, CDR3 protein, CDR3 DNA. The D gene is left open where the match is weak. The size entry is marked missing in some rows and otherwise reads once, few, many or a size class.

J gene: TRBJ2-3; V gene: TRBV12-3/TRBV12-4; clone size: .; D gene: .; CDR3 protein: CASSLEDTQYF; CDR3 DNA: TGTGCCAGCAGTTTAGAAGATACCCAGTATTTT
J gene: TRBJ2-7; V gene: TRBV7-9; clone size: .; D gene: .; CDR3 protein: CASSFYICSATMDRAAYEQYF; CDR3 DNA: .
J gene: TRBJ2-1; V gene: TRBV6-4; clone size: many; D gene: TRBD1; CDR3 protein: CASSDGTGEYNEQFF; CDR3 DNA: TGTGCCAGCAGTGACGGGACAGGGGAGTACAATGAGCAGTTCTTC
J gene: TRBJ2-1; V gene: TRBV2; clone size: many; D gene: TRBD2; CDR3 protein: CAGGDATNEQFF; CDR3 DNA: TGTGCCGGGGGGGATGCTACCAATGAGCAGTTCTTC
J gene: TRBJ2-1; V gene: TRBV20-1; clone size: .; D gene: .; CDR3 protein: CSAREWENEQFF; CDR3 DNA: TGCAGTGCTAGAGAATGGGAGAATGAGCAGTTCTTC
J gene: TRBJ2-1; V gene: TRBV10-3; clone size: many; D gene: .; CDR3 protein: CAISADPGNEQFF; CDR3 DNA: TGTGCCATCAGCGCAGATCCGGGTAATGAGCAGTTCTTC
J gene: TRBJ1-1; V gene: TRBV7-3; clone size: many; D gene: TRBD1; CDR3 protein: CASSTGVATEAFF; CDR3 DNA: TGTGCCAGCAGCACAGGGGTGGCCACTGAAGCTTTCTTT
J gene: TRBJ2-7; V gene: TRBV7-9; clone size: many; D gene: .; CDR3 protein: CASSFSGIYYEQYF; CDR3 DNA: TGTGCCAGCAGCTTTTCAGGGATTTACTACGAGCAGTACTTC
J gene: TRBJ2-7; V gene: TRBV6-2/TRBV6-3; clone size: many; D gene: TRBD1; CDR3 protein: CASRLGQVYYEQYF; CDR3 DNA: TGTGCCAGCAGACTTGGACAGGTCTACTACGAGCAGTACTTC
J gene: TRBJ1-2; V gene: TRBV28; clone size: many; D gene: .; CDR3 protein: CASSPRGGINYGYTF; CDR3 DNA: TGTGCCAGCAGTCCCCGAGGGGGGATCAACTATGGCTACACCTTC
J gene: TRBJ2-7; V gene: TRBV21-1; clone size: many; D gene: .; CDR3 protein: CASSTPGAEQYF; CDR3 DNA: TGTGCCAGCAGCACCCCGGGCGCCGAGCAGTACTTC
J gene: TRBJ2-1; V gene: TRBV24-1; clone size: medium-sized; D gene: TRBD2; CDR3 protein: CATSDSGGSYNEQFF; CDR3 DNA: TGTGCCACCAGTGACTCGGGGGGGTCCTACAATGAGCAGTTCTTC
J gene: TRBJ2-1; V gene: TRBV10-1; clone size: many; D gene: TRBD2; CDR3 protein: CASSEGTSGSYNEQFF; CDR3 DNA: TGCGCCAGCAGTGAAGGGACTAGCGGGTCATACAATGAGCAGTTCTTC
J gene: TRBJ2-3; V gene: TRBV20-1; clone size: .; D gene: .; CDR3 protein: CSARDLASTDTQYF; CDR3 DNA: TGCAGTGCTAGAGATCTGGCTAGCACAGATACGCAGTATTTT
J gene: TRBJ2-7; V gene: TRBV7-8; clone size: many; D gene: TRBD2; CDR3 protein: CASSLRTSGEKYEQYF; CDR3 DNA: TGTGCCAGCAGCCTGCGGACTAGCGGAGAGAAATACGAGCAGTACTTC
J gene: TRBJ2-1; V gene: TRBV12-3/TRBV12-4; clone size: medium-sized; D gene: TRBD2; CDR3 protein: CASSPKTSGYNEQFF; CDR3 DNA: TGTGCCAGCAGTCCCAAGACTAGCGGCTACAATGAGCAGTTCTTC
J gene: TRBJ1-5; V gene: TRBV30; clone size: many; D gene: TRBD1; CDR3 protein: CAWSGQGNNQPQHF; CDR3 DNA: TGTGCCTGGAGTGGACAGGGAAACAATCAGCCCCAGCATTTT
J gene: TRBJ2-7; V gene: TRBV7-9; clone size: many; D gene: .; CDR3 protein: CASTLTADGNEQYF; CDR3 DNA: TGTGCCAGCACTCTGACAGCTGATGGGAACGAGCAGTACTTC
J gene: TRBJ1-5; V gene: TRBV28; clone size: many; D gene: .; CDR3 protein: CASSRGAGSNQPQHF; CDR3 DNA: TGTGCCAGCAGTAGGGGGGCGGGTAGCAATCAGCCCCAGCATTTT
J gene: TRBJ2-1; V gene: TRBV7-8; clone size: many; D gene: .; CDR3 protein: CASSLVGGPNEQFF; CDR3 DNA: TGTGCCAGCAGCTTAGTAGGGGGGCCCAATGAGCAGTTCTTC
J gene: TRBJ2-7; V gene: TRBV12-3/TRBV12-4; clone size: many; D gene: .; CDR3 protein: CASQPPRGYSYEQYF; CDR3 DNA: TGTGCCAGCCAACCTCCTCGGGGGTACTCCTACGAGCAGTACTTC
J gene: TRBJ2-1; V gene: TRBV6-5; clone size: many; D gene: TRBD2; CDR3 protein: CASSYFSGGGNEQFF; CDR3 DNA: TGTGCCAGCAGTTATTTTAGCGGGGGGGGCAATGAGCAGTTCTTC
J gene: TRBJ1-5; V gene: TRBV12-3/TRBV12-4; clone size: many; D gene: .; CDR3 protein: CASSLRVTNQPQHF; CDR3 DNA: TGTGCCAGCAGTTTAAGGGTTACCAATCAGCCCCAGCATTTT
J gene: TRBJ2-1; V gene: TRBV15; clone size: many; D gene: TRBD1; CDR3 protein: CATSPGQALGEQFF; CDR3 DNA: TGTGCCACCAGCCCGGGACAGGCCCTCGGTGAGCAGTTCTTC
J gene: TRBJ2-3; V gene: TRBV6-5; clone size: many; D gene: .; CDR3 protein: CASSQGYTDTQYF; CDR3 DNA: TGTGCCAGCAGCCAAGGTTACACAGATACGCAGTATTTT
J gene: TRBJ1-2; V gene: TRBV19; clone size: many; D gene: .; CDR3 protein: CASSPYPTGGGYTF; CDR3 DNA: TGTGCCAGTAGTCCCTATCCGACGGGTGGGGGCTACACCTTC
J gene: TRBJ1-2; V gene: TRBV20-1; clone size: many; D gene: .; CDR3 protein: CSAEPENYGYTF; CDR3 DNA: TGCAGTGCTGAACCCGAGAACTATGGCTACACCTTC
J gene: TRBJ2-1; V gene: TRBV24-1; clone size: many; D gene: .; CDR3 protein: CATSDERGLEIDEQFF; CDR3 DNA: TGTGCCACCAGTGATGAAAGGGGGTTAGAAATCGATGAGCAGTTCTTC
J gene: TRBJ1-1; V gene: TRBV12-3/TRBV12-4; clone size: .; D gene: .; CDR3 protein: CASWPGGTEDFF; CDR3 DNA: TGTGCCAGCTGGCCTGGAGGCACTGAAGATTTCTTT
J gene: TRBJ2-7; V gene: TRBV3-1; clone size: many; D gene: TRBD1; CDR3 protein: CASSHPTGWGRYEQYF; CDR3 DNA: TGTGCCAGCAGCCACCCGACAGGGTGGGGACGGTACGAGCAGTACTTC
J gene: TRBJ2-7; V gene: TRBV11-2; clone size: medium-sized; D gene: .; CDR3 protein: CASSLDSYEQYF; CDR3 DNA: TGTGCCAGCAGCTTAGACTCCTACGAGCAGTACTTC
J gene: TRBJ2-7; V gene: TRBV6-1; clone size: many; D gene: TRBD2; CDR3 protein: CASTGHLAGGNEQYF; CDR3 DNA: TGTGCCAGCACCGGACACCTAGCGGGGGGGAACGAGCAGTACTTC
J gene: TRBJ2-3; V gene: TRBV6-1; clone size: many; D gene: .; CDR3 protein: CASSVTGWPGTDTQYF; CDR3 DNA: TGTGCCAGCAGTGTAACAGGGTGGCCTGGCACAGATACGCAGTATTTT
J gene: TRBJ2-3; V gene: TRBV7-8; clone size: many; D gene: .; CDR3 protein: CASITGTQAADTQYF; CDR3 DNA: TGTGCCAGCATTACCGGGACTCAGGCGGCAGATACGCAGTATTTT
J gene: TRBJ2-3; V gene: TRBV29-1; clone size: many; D gene: .; CDR3 protein: CSVEESVAGSTDTQYF; CDR3 DNA: TGCAGCGTTGAAGAGTCGGTAGCCGGCAGCACAGATACGCAGTATTTT
J gene: TRBJ1-1; V gene: TRBV12-3/TRBV12-4; clone size: many; D gene: .; CDR3 protein: CASSSGTRNTEAFF; CDR3 DNA: TGTGCCAGCAGTTCCGGGACACGGAACACTGAAGCTTTCTTT
J gene: TRBJ2-3; V gene: TRBV5-1; clone size: many; D gene: TRBD1; CDR3 protein: CASSIMAGQGADTQYF; CDR3 DNA: TGCGCCAGCAGCATCATGGCGGGACAGGGTGCAGATACGCAGTATTTT
J gene: TRBJ1-1; V gene: TRBV5-1; clone size: many; D gene: .; CDR3 protein: CASSLGADGAFF; CDR3 DNA: TGCGCCAGCAGCTTGGGCGCAGATGGAGCTTTCTTT
J gene: TRBJ2-7; V gene: TRBV4-2; clone size: many; D gene: .; CDR3 protein: CASSQDRKGYEQYF; CDR3 DNA: TGTGCCAGCAGCCAAGATCGGAAAGGGTACGAGCAGTACTTC
J gene: TRBJ2-1; V gene: TRBV5-1; clone size: .; D gene: .; CDR3 protein: CASSHLTGEQFF; CDR3 DNA: TGCGCCAGCAGCCACCTCACCGGTGAGCAGTTCTTC
J gene: TRBJ2-3; V gene: TRBV4-2; clone size: many; D gene: .; CDR3 protein: CASSQDMRDTDTQYF; CDR3 DNA: TGTGCCAGCAGCCAAGATATGCGGGACACAGATACGCAGTATTTT
J gene: TRBJ2-1; V gene: TRBV7-8; clone size: many; D gene: TRBD2; CDR3 protein: CASSLVGASGLSEQFF; CDR3 DNA: TGTGCCAGCAGCCTAGTAGGGGCTAGCGGGCTTTCTGAGCAGTTCTTC
J gene: TRBJ1-4; V gene: TRBV5-1; clone size: many; D gene: .; CDR3 protein: CASSLSGEQNEKLFF; CDR3 DNA: TGCGCCAGCAGCTTGTCCGGGGAACAAAATGAAAAACTGTTTTTT
J gene: TRBJ1-5; V gene: TRBV2; clone size: many; D gene: .; CDR3 protein: CASSEATGIGQPQHF; CDR3 DNA: TGTGCCAGCAGTGAAGCAACGGGAATCGGTCAGCCCCAGCATTTT
J gene: TRBJ2-4; V gene: TRBV20-1; clone size: many; D gene: .; CDR3 protein: CSAPRDGDTNIQYF; CDR3 DNA: TGCAGTGCTCCCCGGGACGGCGACACAAACATTCAGTACTTC
J gene: TRBJ2-4; V gene: TRBV5-1; clone size: many; D gene: TRBD2; CDR3 protein: CASSLIAGGAKNIQYF; CDR3 DNA: TGCGCCAGCAGCCTAATAGCGGGGGGAGCCAAAAACATTCAGTACTTC
J gene: TRBJ1-5; V gene: TRBV10-2; clone size: many; D gene: TRBD1; CDR3 protein: CASSGTGPYSNQPQHF; CDR3 DNA: TGCGCCAGCTCCGGGACAGGACCTTATAGCAATCAGCCCCAGCATTTT
J gene: TRBJ2-1; V gene: TRBV24-1; clone size: many; D gene: .; CDR3 protein: CATSDFTGWNEQFF; CDR3 DNA: TGTGCCACCAGTGATTTCACAGGGTGGAATGAGCAGTTCTTC
J gene: TRBJ1-5; V gene: TRBV7-9; clone size: many; D gene: .; CDR3 protein: CASSLVIYRGKGSNQPQHF; CDR3 DNA: TGTGCCAGCAGCTTAGTCATTTATCGGGGGAAAGGGAGCAATCAGCCCCAGCATTTT
J gene: TRBJ2-7; V gene: TRBV10-2; clone size: .; D gene: .; CDR3 protein: CASSEWAYEQYF; CDR3 DNA: TGCGCCAGCAGTGAGTGGGCCTACGAGCAGTACTTC